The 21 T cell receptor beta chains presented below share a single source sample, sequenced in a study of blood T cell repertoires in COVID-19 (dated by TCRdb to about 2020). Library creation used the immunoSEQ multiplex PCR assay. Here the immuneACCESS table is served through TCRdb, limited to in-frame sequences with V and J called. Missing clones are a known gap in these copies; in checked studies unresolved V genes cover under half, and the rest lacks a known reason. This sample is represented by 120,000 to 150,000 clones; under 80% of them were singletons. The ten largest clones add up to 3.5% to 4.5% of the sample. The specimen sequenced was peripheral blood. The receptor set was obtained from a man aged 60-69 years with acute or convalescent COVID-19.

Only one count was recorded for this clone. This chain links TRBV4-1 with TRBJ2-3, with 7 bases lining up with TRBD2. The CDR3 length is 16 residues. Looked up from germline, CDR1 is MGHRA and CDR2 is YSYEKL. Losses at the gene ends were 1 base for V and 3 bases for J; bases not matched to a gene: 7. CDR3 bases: TGCGCCAGCAGCCAAGCTGTGCGGGAGATAACAGATACGCAGTATTTT. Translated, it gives CASSQAVREITDTQYF.

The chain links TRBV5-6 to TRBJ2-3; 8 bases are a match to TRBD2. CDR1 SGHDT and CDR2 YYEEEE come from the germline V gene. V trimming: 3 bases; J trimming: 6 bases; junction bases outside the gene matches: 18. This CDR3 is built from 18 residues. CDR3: CASSSGGMRSGRSDTQYF. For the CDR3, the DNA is TGTGCCAGCAGCTCGGGGGGGATGAGGAGCGGGAGATCGGATACGCAGTATTTT.

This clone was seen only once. For the CDR3, the DNA is TGTGCCAGCAGCTTAGAATTGGGGGGTGGCTACACCTTC. Protein: CASSLELGGGYTF. V is TRBV7-9 and J is TRBJ1-2; D is perhaps TRBD1 (5 bases). V lost 1 base to trimming and J lost 7 bases, with 10 bases between them. This CDR3 has 13 amino acids. Per germline, CDR1 SEHNR and CDR2 FQNEAQ (reference sequence).

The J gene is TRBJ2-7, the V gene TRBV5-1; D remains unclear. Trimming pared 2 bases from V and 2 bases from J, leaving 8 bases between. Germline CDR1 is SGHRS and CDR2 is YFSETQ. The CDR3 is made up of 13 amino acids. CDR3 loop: CASSLEVTYEQYF. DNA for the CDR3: TGCGCCAGCAGCTTAGAGGTAACCTACGAGCAGTACTTC. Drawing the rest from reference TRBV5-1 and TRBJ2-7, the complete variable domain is KAGVTQTPRYLIKTRGQQVTLSCSPISGHRSVSWYQQTPGQGLQFLFEYFSETQRNKGNFPGRFSGRQFSNSRSEMNVSTLELGDSALYLCASSLEVTYEQYFGPGTRLTVT.

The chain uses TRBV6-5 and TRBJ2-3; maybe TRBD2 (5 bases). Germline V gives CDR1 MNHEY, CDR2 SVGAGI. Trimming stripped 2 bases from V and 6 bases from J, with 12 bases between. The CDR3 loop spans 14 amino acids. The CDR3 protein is CASSYAGPRDTQYF. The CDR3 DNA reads TGTGCCAGCAGTTACGCGGGCCCCAGGGATACGCAGTATTTT.

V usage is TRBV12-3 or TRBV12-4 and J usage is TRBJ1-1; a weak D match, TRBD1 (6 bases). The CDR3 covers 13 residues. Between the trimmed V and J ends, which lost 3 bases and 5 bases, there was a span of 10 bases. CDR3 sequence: CASSFQGTTEAFF. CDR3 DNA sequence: TGTGCCAGCAGTTTTCAGGGGACGACTGAAGCTTTCTTT.

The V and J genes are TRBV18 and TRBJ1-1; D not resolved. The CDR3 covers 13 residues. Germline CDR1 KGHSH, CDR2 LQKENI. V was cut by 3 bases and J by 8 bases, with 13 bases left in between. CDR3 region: CASSPSEGREAFF. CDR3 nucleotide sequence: TGTGCCAGCTCACCTTCCGAGGGCCGGGAAGCTTTCTTT. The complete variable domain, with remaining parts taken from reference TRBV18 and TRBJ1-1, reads NAGVMQNPRHLVRRRGQEARLRCSPMKGHSHVYWYRQLPEEGLKFMVYLQKENIIDESGMPKERFSAEFPKEGPSILRIQQVVRGDSAAYFCASSPSEGREAFFGQGTRLTVV.

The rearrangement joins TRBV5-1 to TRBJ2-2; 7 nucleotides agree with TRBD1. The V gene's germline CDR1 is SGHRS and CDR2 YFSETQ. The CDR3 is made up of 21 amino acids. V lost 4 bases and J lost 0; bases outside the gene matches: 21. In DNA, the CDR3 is TGCGCCAGCAGCCTCAGAGCGCCGGGACAGATAATAACCGCGAACACCGGGGAGCTGTTTTTT. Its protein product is CASSLRAPGQIITANTGELFF.

The CDR3 sequence is CASSLEGAREAFF. In DNA, the CDR3 is TGTGCCAGCAGCTTAGAAGGGGCGAGGGAAGCTTTCTTT. The chain carries TRBV7-9 and TRBJ1-1, with D possibly matching TRBD1 (5 bases). Germline-derived CDR1 and CDR2 are SEHNR and FQNEAQ (reference sequence). This CDR3 has 13 amino acids. Trimming stripped 1 base from V and 8 bases from J, with 11 bases between.

CDR3: CATGTEPYNEQFF. Here the CDR3 DNA reads TGTGCCACCGGGACAGAACCTTACAATGAGCAGTTCTTC. This chain joins TRBV2 and TRBJ2-1; TRBD1 matches 7 bases. The V gene's germline CDR1 is SNHLY and CDR2 FYNNEI. The CDR3 contains 13 residues. With V trimmed by 10 bases and J by 4 bases, 7 bases remained unmatched.

CDR3 DNA sequence: TGTGCCAGCAGCTTAGATCCCCCCCCATTCGAGCAGTACTTC. It yields the protein CASSLDPPPFEQYF. The chain links TRBV11-2 to TRBJ2-7; D not certain. Trimming stripped 0 bases from V and 6 bases from J, with 12 bases between. CDR1 SGHAT and CDR2 FQNNGV come from the germline V gene. The CDR3 extends over 14 amino acids.

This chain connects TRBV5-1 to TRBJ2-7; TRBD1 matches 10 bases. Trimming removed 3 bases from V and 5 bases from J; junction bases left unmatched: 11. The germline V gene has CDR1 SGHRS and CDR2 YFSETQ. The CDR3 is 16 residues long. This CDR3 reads CASSYTPGQGINEQYF. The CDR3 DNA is TGCGCCAGCAGCTACACCCCGGGACAGGGGATCAACGAGCAGTACTTC.

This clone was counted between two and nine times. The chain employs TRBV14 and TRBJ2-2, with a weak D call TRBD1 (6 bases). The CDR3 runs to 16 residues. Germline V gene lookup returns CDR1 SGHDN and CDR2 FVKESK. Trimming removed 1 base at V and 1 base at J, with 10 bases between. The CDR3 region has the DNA TGTGCCAGCAGCCAAGCGGGCAGGGGGAACACCGGGGAGCTGTTTTTT. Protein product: CASSQAGRGNTGELFF.

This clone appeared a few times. The CDR3 region is CASSPQGSYANSPLHF. The CDR3, as DNA: TGTGCCAGCAGCCCTCAGGGGTCTTACGCTAATTCACCCCTCCACTTT. The chain recombines TRBV9 with TRBJ1-6; possibly TRBD1 for D (6 bases). CDR3 size: 16 residues. Deletions cut 4 bases from V and 6 bases from J, with 17 bases between. Germline V gene lookup returns CDR1 SGDLS and CDR2 YYNGEE.

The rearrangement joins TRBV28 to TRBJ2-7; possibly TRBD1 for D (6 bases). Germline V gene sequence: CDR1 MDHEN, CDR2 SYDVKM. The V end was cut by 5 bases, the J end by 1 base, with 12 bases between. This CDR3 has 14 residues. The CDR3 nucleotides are TGTGCCAGCAGTATACAGGGTGTTTCCTACGAGCAGTACTTC. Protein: CASSIQGVSYEQYF.

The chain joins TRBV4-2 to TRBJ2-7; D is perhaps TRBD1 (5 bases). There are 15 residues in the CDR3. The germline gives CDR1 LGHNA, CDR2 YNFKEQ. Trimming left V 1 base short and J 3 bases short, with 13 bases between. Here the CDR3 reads CASSQGAGILYEQYF. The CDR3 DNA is TGTGCCAGCAGCCAAGGAGCAGGGATTCTCTACGAGCAGTACTTC.

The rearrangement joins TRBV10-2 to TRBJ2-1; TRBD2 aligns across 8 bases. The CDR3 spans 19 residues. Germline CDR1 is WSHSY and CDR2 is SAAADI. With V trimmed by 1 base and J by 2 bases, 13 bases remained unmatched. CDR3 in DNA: TGCGCCAGCAGTGAGTATCCGAGGTTCCGGCGGGAGGCCTACAATGAGCAGTTCTTC. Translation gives CASSEYPRFRREAYNEQFF.

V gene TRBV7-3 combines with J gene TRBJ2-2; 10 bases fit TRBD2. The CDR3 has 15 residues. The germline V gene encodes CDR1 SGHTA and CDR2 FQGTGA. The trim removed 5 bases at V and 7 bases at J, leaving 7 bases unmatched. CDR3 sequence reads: CASSQTSGFGGELFF. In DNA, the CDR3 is TGTGCCAGCAGCCAGACTAGCGGGTTTGGCGGGGAGCTGTTTTTT.

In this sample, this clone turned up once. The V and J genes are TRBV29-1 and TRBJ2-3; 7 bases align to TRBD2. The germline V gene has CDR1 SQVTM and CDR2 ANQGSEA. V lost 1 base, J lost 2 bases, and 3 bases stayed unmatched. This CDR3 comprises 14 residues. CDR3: CSVEGLAVTDTQYF. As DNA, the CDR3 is TGCAGCGTTGAAGGACTAGCTGTCACAGATACGCAGTATTTT.

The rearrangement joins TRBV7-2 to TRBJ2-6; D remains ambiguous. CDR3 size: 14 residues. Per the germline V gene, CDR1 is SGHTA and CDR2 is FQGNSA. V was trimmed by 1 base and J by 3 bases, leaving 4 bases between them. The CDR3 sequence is CASSLGGGANVLTF. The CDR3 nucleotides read TGTGCCAGCAGCTTAGGAGGTGGGGCCAACGTCCTGACTTTC.

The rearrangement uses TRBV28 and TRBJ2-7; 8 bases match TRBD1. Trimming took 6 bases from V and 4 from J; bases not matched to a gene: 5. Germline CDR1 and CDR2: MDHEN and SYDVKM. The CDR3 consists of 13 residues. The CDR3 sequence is CASRSGQGYEQYF. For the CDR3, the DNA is TGTGCCAGCAGGTCAGGACAGGGATACGAGCAGTACTTC.